The 29 T cell receptor beta chains listed next were all sequenced from one sample in a study of control samples from healthy donors and cancer patients. The table came from immunoSEQ multiplex PCR; TCRdb's copy has only in-frame clones and leaves some out. The sample shows around 170,000 clones, approximately 92% of them seen only once. The source material was blood. The origin of the receptors is a man aged 30 to 45 in good health.

This chain links TRBV19 with TRBJ1-2; TRBD1 matches at 8 bases. The CDR3 spans 13 residues. The J segment lost 11 bases and the V segment lost 5 bases, leaving 10 bases of the junction unmatched. Germline CDR1 and CDR2: LNHDA and SQIVND (reference sequence). CDR3 in DNA: TGTGCCAGTAGTCACGCGGACAGGGTGGGGTACACCTTC. The encoded protein is CASSHADRVGYTF.

The chain couples TRBV24-1 to TRBJ2-5, with D hard to call. V was trimmed by 2 bases and J by 5 bases, leaving 8 bases between them. CDR1 and CDR2 (germline): KGHDR, SFDVKD. There are 13 residues in the CDR3. CDR3 in amino acids: CATSDWRGETQYF. The CDR3 DNA follows: TGTGCCACCAGTGATTGGAGAGGTGAGACCCAGTACTTC.

The chain carries TRBV6-5 and TRBJ1-4, with D tentatively TRBD1 (6 bases). The germline V and J ends were trimmed by 8 bases and 7 bases, with 20 bases remaining between them. This CDR3 has 15 residues. Looked up from germline, CDR1 is MNHEY and CDR2 is SVGAGI. Written as DNA, the CDR3 is TGTGCCAGCCATCCAGACGCCTCCAGGGGTGAAAAACTGTTTTTT. It translates to CASHPDASRGEKLFF.

This clone was observed a single time. V is TRBV5-1 and J is TRBJ2-7, with TRBD1 matching over 7 bases. With V trimmed by 4 bases and J by 0 bases, 4 bases remained unmatched. The CDR3 totals 14 residues. Germline V CDR1 and CDR2: SGHRS, YFSETQ. CDR3 nucleotide sequence: TGCGCCAGCAGCCGACAGGGTGGCTCCTACGAGCAGTACTTC. It is translated as CASSRQGGSYEQYF.

With regard to this clone: The junction differs from germline at one of its ends, possibly a read error. The chain has TRBV7-9 and TRBJ2-4, with D possibly matching TRBD2 (6 bases). Germline-derived CDR1 and CDR2 are SEHNR and FQNEAQ (reference sequence). There are 12 residues in the CDR3. DNA for the CDR3: TGTGCCAGCAGCTTAGGGACAATGGAGCGGGACTTC. Translating gives CASSLGTMERDF. The full variable domain, completed using reference TRBV7-9 and TRBJ2-4, is DTGVSQNPRHKITKRGQNVTFRCDPISEHNRLYWYRQTLGQGPEFLTYFQNEAQLEKSRLLSDRFSAERPKGSFSTLEIQRTEQGDSAMYLCASSLGTMERDFGAGTRLSVL.

This CDR3 reads CSVEDGELHGYTF. Here the CDR3 DNA reads TGCAGCGTTGAAGATGGGGAACTCCATGGCTACACCTTC. The chain has TRBV29-1 and TRBJ1-2; D call uncertain. The CDR3 extends over 13 amino acids. V lost 0 bases and J lost 6, with 11 bases in between. CDR1 SQVTM and CDR2 ANQGSEA come from the germline V gene.

The chain is built from TRBV4-1 and TRBJ2-7, with D possibly being TRBD1 (6 bases). Germline assignment: CDR1 MGHRA and CDR2 YSYEKL. The CDR3 consists of 15 residues. Trimming left V 4 bases short and J 2 bases short, with 15 bases between. The CDR3 here is CASSRNRDTAYEQYF. The CDR3 DNA is TGCGCCAGCAGCCGGAACCGGGACACCGCCTACGAGCAGTACTTC.

This rearrangement joins TRBV5-5 to TRBJ2-1; D remains unclear. Germline V CDR1 and CDR2: SGHKS, YYEKEE (reference sequence). This CDR3 region has 14 residues. V was trimmed by 7 bases and J by 0 bases, leaving 11 bases between them. CDR3 DNA: TGTGCCAGCCTGGACGGGCCCTCCTACAATGAGCAGTTCTTC. This codes for CASLDGPSYNEQFF.

The V and J genes are TRBV19 and TRBJ1-3; D remains ambiguous. V shed 6 bases and J shed 0 bases, with 3 bases lying between them. Germline V gene sequence: CDR1 LNHDA, CDR2 SQIVND (reference sequence). CDR3 length equals 12 residues. The CDR3 spells CASRTSGNTIYF. The CDR3 DNA is TGTGCCAGTAGGACCTCTGGAAACACCATATATTTT.

V usage is TRBV5-1 and J usage is TRBJ2-5; tentatively, D is TRBD1 or TRBD2 (5 bases each). The CDR3 sequence is 14 residues long. Germline V gene lookup returns CDR1 SGHRS and CDR2 YFSETQ. Trimming removed 0 bases from V and 10 bases from J, with 16 bases in between. CDR3 sequence reads: CASSLELTPGSQYF. The CDR3 bases are TGCGCCAGCAGCTTGGAACTAACCCCAGGGAGCCAGTACTTC. Variable domain in full (rest from reference TRBV5-1 and TRBJ2-5): KAGVTQTPRYLIKTRGQQVTLSCSPISGHRSVSWYQQTPGQGLQFLFEYFSETQRNKGNFPGRFSGRQFSNSRSEMNVSTLELGDSALYLCASSLELTPGSQYFGPGTRLLVL.

V usage is TRBV11-2 and J usage is TRBJ1-3; D perhaps matches TRBD1 (5 bases). The CDR3 totals 16 residues. Trimming left V 5 bases short and J 0 bases short, with 14 bases between. Germline CDR1 is SGHAT and CDR2 is FQNNGV. The CDR3 coding sequence is TGTGCCAGCAGCACCCTCCTGGGGGACTCTGGAAACACCATATATTTT. Its translation is CASSTLLGDSGNTIYF.

The rearrangement uses TRBV25-1 and TRBJ1-1; D is possibly TRBD1 (6 bases). V gave up 3 bases and J gave up 3 bases, with 14 bases separating them. The CDR3 covers 15 residues. Germline assignment: CDR1 MGHDK and CDR2 SYGVNS. Here the CDR3 DNA reads TGTGCCAGCAGTGACCAGCAGGGGTATGACACTGAAGCTTTCTTT. Protein sequence: CASSDQQGYDTEAFF. Variable domain in full (rest from reference TRBV25-1 and TRBJ1-1): EADIYQTPRYLVIGTGKKITLECSQTMGHDKMYWYQQDPGMELHLIHYSYGVNSTEKGDLSSESTVSRIRTEHFPLTLESARPSHTSQYLCASSDQQGYDTEAFFGQGTRLTVV.

For this clone: Different DNA sequences within this sample yield the same CDR3. The chain's CDR3 is CASSPGGPTEAFF. In nucleotides, the CDR3 is TGTGCCAGCAGCCCCGGGGGACCCACTGAAGCTTTCTTT. This chain links TRBV12-3 or TRBV12-4 with TRBJ1-1, with D maybe TRBD1 (5 bases). V was trimmed by 6 bases and J by 4 bases, leaving 12 bases between them. This CDR3 has 13 residues.

The chain links TRBV6-5 to TRBJ1-1; D gene uncertain. CDR3 length: 15 residues. Germline V gene data show CDR1 as MNHEY and CDR2 as SVGAGI. Trimming took off 0 bases at V and 1 base at J, with 9 bases between the two ends. This chain's CDR3 is CASSYSASRNTEAFF. As DNA, the CDR3 is TGTGCCAGCAGTTACTCGGCCAGCAGGAACACTGAAGCTTTCTTT.

The chain carries TRBV7-9 and TRBJ2-1, with a weak D call TRBD1 (8 bases). Trimming left V 2 bases short and J 1 base short, with 21 bases between. This CDR3 comprises 19 residues. Per the germline V gene, CDR1 is SEHNR and CDR2 is FQNEAQ (reference sequence). CDR3 sequence reads: CASSLLPGGGSGSYNEQFF. The CDR3 nucleotides read TGTGCCAGCAGCTTACTTCCAGGGGGCGGGAGTGGGTCCTACAATGAGCAGTTCTTC.

CDR3 nucleotides: TGTGCCAGCTTGGGACAGGGAACCTACGAGCAGTACTTC. Translation gives CASLGQGTYEQYF. The V and J genes are TRBV6-4 and TRBJ2-7, with TRBD1 identical over 9 bases. V lost 8 bases to trimming and J lost 2 bases; unmatched junction nucleotides: 4. CDR1 and CDR2 (germline): MRHNA, SNTAGT. The CDR3 loop spans 13 amino acids.

J is TRBJ2-3 and V is TRBV24-1; 7 bases agree with TRBD2. Germline CDR1 KGHDR, CDR2 SFDVKD. The CDR3 runs to 16 residues. The V segment lost 5 bases and the J segment 1 base; nucleotides outside the gene matches: 8. DNA of the CDR3: TGTGCCACCAGTGGACTAGCCTCCCTTGGCACAGATACGCAGTATTTT. Its protein is CATSGLASLGTDTQYF.

This rearrangement joins TRBV3-1 (or the pseudogene TRBV3-2) to TRBJ2-1; TRBD2 agrees at 7 bases. This CDR3 has 16 residues. V trimming: 1 base; J trimming: 8 bases; junction bases outside the gene matches: 11. From germline, CDR1 is LGHDT and CDR2 YNNKEL (reference sequence). DNA for the CDR3: TGTGCCAGCAGCCAAGTGGTGGGAGGGCCTAAAGATGAGCAGTTCTTC. It translates to CASSQVVGGPKDEQFF.

This sequence joins TRBV28 and TRBJ1-5, with TRBD1 identical over 10 bases. Germline assignment: CDR1 MDHEN and CDR2 SYDVKM. This CDR3 spans 16 amino acids. The junction had 5 bases not matched to a gene; V was cut back by 4 bases and J by 2 bases. The chain's CDR3 is CASSSGQGLGNQPQHF. DNA of the CDR3: TGTGCCAGCAGTTCGGGACAGGGGTTGGGCAATCAGCCCCAGCATTTT.

The chain couples TRBV4-2 to TRBJ1-1, with D uncertain. Germline V gene lookup returns CDR1 LGHNA and CDR2 YNFKEQ. V shed 1 base and J shed 0 bases, with 6 bases lying between them. CDR3 length: 14 residues. The CDR3 DNA reads TGTGCCAGCAGCCAAGCCTCAATGAACACTGAAGCTTTCTTT. This encodes CASSQASMNTEAFF.

The J gene is TRBJ1-1, the V gene TRBV11-2; perhaps TRBD1 as D (6 bases). Germline CDR1 is SGHAT and CDR2 is FQNNGV. The CDR3 extends over 15 amino acids. V was pared by 4 bases and J by 6 bases, with 18 bases between. CDR3: CASSSQGTRGAEAFF. The CDR3 region has the DNA TGTGCCAGCAGCTCGCAGGGTACCAGGGGCGCTGAAGCTTTCTTT.

The rearrangement uses TRBV20-1 and TRBJ2-7; TRBD1 matches at 7 bases. Germline loops: CDR1 DFQATT, CDR2 SNEGSKA (reference sequence). V dropped 3 bases and J dropped 6; count of bases not matched to a gene: 5. The CDR3 contains 12 residues. CDR3: CSASGQAGEQYF. As DNA, the CDR3 is TGCAGTGCTAGTGGACAGGCCGGCGAGCAGTACTTC.

The chain is built from TRBV29-1 and TRBJ1-1, with D hard to call. Germline values: CDR1 SQVTM, CDR2 ANQGSEA. This CDR3 is 10 amino acids long. V dropped 5 bases and J dropped 10 bases, with 11 bases sitting between them. For the CDR3, the DNA is TGCAGCGTTAGGCACCCCAGAGCTTTCTTT. Its protein is CSVRHPRAFF.

The CDR3 is CASSLSPGTSYEQYF. The CDR3 DNA follows: TGTGCCAGCAGTTTATCCCCCGGGACGTCCTACGAGCAGTACTTC. The chain employs TRBV27 and TRBJ2-7; either TRBD1 or TRBD2 may fit D (5 bases each). With 0 bases removed from V and 1 base from J, the gap between germline ends came to 10 bases. The CDR3 runs to 15 residues. Germline CDR1 MNHEY, CDR2 SMNVEV (reference sequence).

J is TRBJ1-2 and V is TRBV5-1; 8 positions agree with TRBD1. Losses at the gene ends were 4 bases for V and 7 bases for J; bases not matched to a gene: 9. This CDR3 is 14 amino acids long. In germline, CDR1 is SGHRS, CDR2 YFSETQ. DNA of the CDR3: TGCGCCAGCAGCCGGGACAGGCCAGACTTTGGCTACACCTTC. It codes for CASSRDRPDFGYTF. Supplemented by reference TRBV5-1 and TRBJ1-2, the full variable domain reads KAGVTQTPRYLIKTRGQQVTLSCSPISGHRSVSWYQQTPGQGLQFLFEYFSETQRNKGNFPGRFSGRQFSNSRSEMNVSTLELGDSALYLCASSRDRPDFGYTFGSGTRLTVV.

The V call is TRBV30, the J call TRBJ1-1, with D possibly TRBD1 on 5 matching bases. The germline V gene has CDR1 GTSNPN and CDR2 SVGIG (reference sequence). V lost 5 bases to trimming and J lost 3 bases, with 13 bases between them. The CDR3 consists of 13 residues. The CDR3 reads CAWSGRGDTEAFF. DNA for the CDR3: TGTGCCTGGTCGGGACGGGGCGACACTGAAGCTTTCTTT.

This sequence joins TRBV5-5 and TRBJ1-4, with a possible D match to TRBD1 (6 bases). Trimming shortened V by 3 bases and J by 6 bases, and 12 bases separated the two germline ends. The CDR3 runs 14 residues. Germline values: CDR1 SGHKS, CDR2 YYEKEE (reference sequence). The CDR3 bases are TGTGCCAGCAGCTCTCAGGGGTGGGATGAAAAACTGTTTTTT. Protein product: CASSSQGWDEKLFF.

This clone was observed a handful of times. The V call is TRBV19, the J call TRBJ2-2, with 11 bases matching TRBD1. V shed 5 bases and J 8 bases; nucleotides not matched to a gene: 7. The length of the CDR3 is 15 residues. Germline assignment: CDR1 LNHDA and CDR2 SQIVND (reference sequence). DNA for the CDR3: TGTGCCAGTAGTCGGACAGGGGGCTTTGGTGGGGAGCTGTTTTTT. Its protein is CASSRTGGFGGELFF. Based on the CDR3 plus reference TRBV19 and TRBJ2-2, the full variable domain is DGGITQSPKYLFRKEGQNVTLSCEQNLNHDAMYWYRQDPGQGLRLIYYSQIVNDFQKGDIAEGYSVSREKKESFPLTVTSAQKNPTAFYLCASSRTGGFGGELFFGEGSRLTVL.

This chain links TRBV28 with TRBJ2-2; D unresolved. The CDR3 runs to 13 residues. CDR1 and CDR2 from the germline V gene are MDHEN and SYDVKM. Trimming pared 6 bases from V and 2 bases from J, leaving 7 bases between. The CDR3 DNA follows: TGTGCCAGCAGCCCCCTAAACACCGGGGAGCTGTTTTTT. It specifies CASSPLNTGELFF.